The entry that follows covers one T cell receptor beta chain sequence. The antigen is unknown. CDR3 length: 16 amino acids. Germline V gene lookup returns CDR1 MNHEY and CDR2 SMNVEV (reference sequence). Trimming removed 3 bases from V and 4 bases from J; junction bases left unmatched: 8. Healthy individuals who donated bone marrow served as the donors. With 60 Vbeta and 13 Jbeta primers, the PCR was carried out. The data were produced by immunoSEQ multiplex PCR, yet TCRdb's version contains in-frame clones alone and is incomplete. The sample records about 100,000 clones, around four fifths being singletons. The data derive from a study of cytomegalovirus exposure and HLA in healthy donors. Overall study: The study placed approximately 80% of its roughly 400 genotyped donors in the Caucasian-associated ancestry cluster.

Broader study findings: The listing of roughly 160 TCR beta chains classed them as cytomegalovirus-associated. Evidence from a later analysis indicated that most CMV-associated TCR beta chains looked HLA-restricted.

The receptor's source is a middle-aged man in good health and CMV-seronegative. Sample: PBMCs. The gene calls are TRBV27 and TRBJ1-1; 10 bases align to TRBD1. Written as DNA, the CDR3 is TGTGCCAGCAGTTTCGACACGACAGGGGGCCGCACTGAAGCTTTCTTT. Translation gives CASSFDTTGGRTEAFF.